The 15 T cell receptor beta chains in this list originate from one sample, sequenced in a study of CD8 T cells in ankylosing spondylitis. The study, taken as a whole, reports: Ankylosing spondylitis blood seemed to carry a telltale TCR beta motif made of several highly homologous variants.

These receptors' targets are unknown. TCRdb analysed the 5' RACE reads with MiXCR anew, one entry per CDR3 protein. This table has over 700,000 distinct CDR3 sequences, roughly 20% appearing once. Material for sequencing was blood, either unsorted or a sorted T cell fraction (not recorded which). These receptor sequences come from a male donor with ankylosing spondylitis.

The chain has TRBV5-1 and TRBJ2-1; 8 positions match TRBD1. V dropped 4 bases and J dropped 8; count of bases not matched to a gene: 8. The CDR3 runs to 14 residues. Germline CDR1 SGHRS, CDR2 YFSETQ. The CDR3, as DNA: TGCGCCAGCAGCATGGACAGGGATGGGGATGAGCAGTTCTTC. Amino acid sequence: CASSMDRDGDEQFF.

The rearrangement uses TRBV12-3 or TRBV12-4 and TRBJ2-1; 10 nucleotides agree with TRBD2. CDR3 size: 17 residues. J was trimmed by 6 bases and V by 3 bases; bases with no gene match: 11. The CDR3 region has the DNA TGTGCCAGCAGTTTGATTCTCCTAGCGGGAGAGGCCAATGAGCAGTTCTTC. Its protein is CASSLILLAGEANEQFF.

The rearrangement uses TRBV5-6 and TRBJ2-5; 7 bases match TRBD1. Germline trimming cut 1 base from V and 5 bases from J; bases unmatched to any gene: 8. This CDR3 comprises 15 residues. Germline CDR1 SGHDT, CDR2 YYEEEE. The CDR3 DNA reads TGTGCCAGCAGCTTGTGGGGGACAGTTACCGAGACCCAGTACTTC. Its translation is CASSLWGTVTETQYF.

This chain joins TRBV14 and TRBJ2-1, with D unclear. CDR3 length: 15 residues. Germline V gene data show CDR1 as SGHDN and CDR2 as FVKESK. V was cut by 4 bases and J by 5 bases, with 15 bases left in between. CDR3 in DNA: TGTGCCAGCAGCCCCTGGCTGGACGGCAACAATGAGCAGTTCTTC. Translated, it gives CASSPWLDGNNEQFF.

This chain joins TRBV7-9 and TRBJ2-7; tentatively, D is TRBD2 (6 bases). CDR1 is SEHNR, CDR2 FQNEAQ, per germline (reference sequence). The CDR3 contains 14 residues. V lost 5 bases, J lost 3 bases, and 14 bases lay in between. Here the CDR3 DNA reads TGTGCCAGCAGCCCAATAGCGGTATACTACGAGCAGTACTTC. This translates into CASSPIAVYYEQYF. Supplemented by reference TRBV7-9 and TRBJ2-7, the full variable domain reads DTGVSQNPRHKITKRGQNVTFRCDPISEHNRLYWYRQTLGQGPEFLTYFQNEAQLEKSRLLSDRFSAERPKGSFSTLEIQRTEQGDSAMYLCASSPIAVYYEQYFGPGTRLTVT.

This clonotype occurred a few times. The chain links TRBV4-1 to TRBJ1-2; 9 bases align to TRBD1. Germline-derived CDR1 and CDR2 are MGHRA and YSYEKL. V shed 4 bases and J 3 bases; nucleotides not matched to a gene: 6. The CDR3 length is 15 residues. The CDR3 nucleotides read TGCGCCAGCAGCCCCCGGACAGGGGAGTACTATGGCTACACCTTC. Residues: CASSPRTGEYYGYTF.

Here the CDR3 reads CASSRVIGGRETQYF. CDR3 in DNA: TGTGCCAGCAGCAGGGTAATTGGGGGACGAGAGACCCAGTACTTC. The genes are TRBV12-3 or TRBV12-4 and TRBJ2-5; D possibly uses TRBD1 or TRBD2 (5 bases each). The CDR3 totals 15 residues. The V gene lost 6 bases and the J gene lost 4 bases, with 18 bases spanning the gap.

The V and J genes are TRBV7-9 and TRBJ2-3; D possibly corresponds to TRBD1 (5 bases). The V end was cut by 2 bases, the J end by 4 bases, with 10 bases between. Germline CDR1 is SEHNR and CDR2 is FQNEAQ (reference sequence). The CDR3 is 14 amino acids. CDR3 nucleotides: TGTGCCAGCAGCTTATCTAGGGGCCCAGATACGCAGTATTTT. Its protein product is CASSLSRGPDTQYF.

This clonotype was observed a handful of times. CDR3 residues: CASRQGSTKTNTGELFF. In nucleotides, the CDR3 is TGCGCCAGCAGGCAGGGTTCCACCAAAACGAACACCGGGGAGCTGTTTTTT. This sequence joins TRBV5-1 and TRBJ2-2; TRBD1 is a possible D gene (5 bases). CDR3 length: 17 amino acids. Germline V CDR1 and CDR2: SGHRS, YFSETQ. The V and J ends lost 5 bases and 0 bases respectively, with 17 bases between them.

This rearrangement joins TRBV29-1 to TRBJ1-1; a weak D match, TRBD1 (6 bases). This CDR3 spans 13 amino acids. Germline V CDR1 and CDR2: SQVTM, ANQGSEA. Between the trimmed V and J ends, which lost 6 bases and 2 bases, there was a span of 13 bases. In DNA, the CDR3 is TGCAGCGTCCTTGGACAGCGAAACACTGAAGCTTTCTTT. Translation gives CSVLGQRNTEAFF.

This clonotype has a handful of counts. The chain is built from TRBV5-1 and TRBJ2-7, with D possibly TRBD2 on 6 matching bases. V lost 0 bases and J 3 bases, leaving 16 bases between the germline ends. Germline V gives CDR1 SGHRS, CDR2 YFSETQ. The CDR3 is 16 residues long. This CDR3 reads CASSLDSASVLYEQYF. The CDR3 DNA is TGCGCCAGCAGCTTGGATTCGGCTAGCGTTCTCTACGAGCAGTACTTC.

This clonotype showed up just a few times. The gene calls are TRBV3-1 and TRBJ1-2; no clear D gene. CDR1 LGHDT and CDR2 YNNKEL come from the germline V gene (reference sequence). Between the trimmed V and J ends, which lost 2 bases and 9 bases, there was a span of 16 bases. The CDR3 contains 14 residues. CDR3 sequence: CASSQNGGDVSYTF. The CDR3 DNA follows: TGTGCCAGCAGCCAAAACGGAGGCGATGTCAGCTACACCTTC.

V is TRBV10-3 and J is TRBJ2-7, with a tentative D call TRBD2 (6 bases). There are 13 residues in the CDR3. Looked up from germline, CDR1 is ENHRY and CDR2 is SYGVKD. V was clipped by 6 bases and J by 5 bases, with 14 bases between them. CDR3 protein: CAISRGTPNEQYF. CDR3 sequence (DNA): TGTGCCATCAGCCGCGGGACCCCCAACGAGCAGTACTTC.

V gene TRBV3-1 combines with J gene TRBJ2-3, with TRBD2 matching 7 bases. Germline-derived CDR1 and CDR2 are LGHDT and YNNKEL (reference sequence). The CDR3 loop spans 14 amino acids. The junction had 11 bases not matched to a gene; V was cut back by 8 bases and J by 6 bases. The CDR3 is CASGWGGSWDTQYF. CDR3 sequence (DNA): TGTGCCAGCGGGTGGGGCGGGAGTTGGGATACGCAGTATTTT.

The CDR3 loop is CASSQGFRNEQFF. The CDR3 DNA reads TGTGCCAGCAGCCAAGGGTTTCGCAATGAGCAGTTCTTC. The V and J genes are TRBV3-1 and TRBJ2-1, with unresolved D. Trimming removed 1 base at V and 6 bases at J, with 7 bases between. This CDR3 has 13 residues. Germline CDR1 reads LGHDT; CDR2 reads YNNKEL (reference sequence).